A single sample is the source of the 9 T cell receptor beta chains below, sequenced in a study of resident and recirculating memory T cells in vitiligo. The data were produced by immunoSEQ multiplex PCR, yet TCRdb's version contains in-frame clones alone and is incomplete. The sample shows 40,000 to 45,000 clones, 80% to 95% of them seen only once. The material sequenced was blood. The receptors stem from a male donor with vitiligo.

In DNA, the CDR3 is TGTGCCAGCAGTGGTACGCCGGGACAGCTCACAGATACGCAGTATTTT. This translates into CASSGTPGQLTDTQYF. This chain links TRBV25-1 with TRBJ2-3, with 7 nucleotides matching TRBD1. The V segment lost 4 bases and the J segment 2 bases; nucleotides outside the gene matches: 9. The CDR3 runs 16 residues. Germline CDR1 MGHDK, CDR2 SYGVNS.

The chain links TRBV14 to TRBJ2-5, with 14 positions matching TRBD2. V was clipped by 4 bases and J by 1 base; unmatched bases: 17. This CDR3 is built from 21 residues. The V gene's germline CDR1 is SGHDN and CDR2 FVKESK. CDR3 in amino acids: CASSPTWGLAGDPVAQETQYF. DNA of the CDR3: TGTGCCAGCAGCCCCACCTGGGGACTAGCGGGGGACCCCGTCGCCCAAGAGACCCAGTACTTC. Looking up the rest from reference TRBV14 and TRBJ2-5 gives the full variable domain: EAGVTQFPSHSVIEKGQTVTLRCDPISGHDNLYWYRRVMGKEIKFLLHFVKESKQDESGMPNNRFLAERTGGTYSTLKVQPAELEDSGVYFCASSPTWGLAGDPVAQETQYFGPGTRLLVL.

This chain links TRBV29-1 with TRBJ1-1; 7 bases agree with TRBD1. The germline gives CDR1 SQVTM, CDR2 ANQGSEA. The CDR3 is made up of 13 amino acids. Unmatched junction bases numbered 10, after V lost 7 bases and J lost 5 bases. In nucleotides, the CDR3 is TGCAGCGCGTACAGGGGTAGTAGTACTGAAGCTTTCTTT. Translated: CSAYRGSSTEAFF.

The CDR3 DNA reads TGTGCCAGTAGTCCTCGGACAGGGGTGTTCGGTGAGCAGTTCTTC. Translation: CASSPRTGVFGEQFF. This chain joins TRBV19 and TRBJ2-1; 9 bases align to TRBD1. From germline, CDR1 is LNHDA and CDR2 SQIVND (reference sequence). V shed 5 bases and J 9 bases; nucleotides not matched to a gene: 11. The CDR3 runs to 15 residues.

The chain recombines TRBV13 with TRBJ2-1; TRBD2 matches 12 bases. V lost 5 bases to trimming and J lost 7 bases; unmatched junction nucleotides: 12. Germline values: CDR1 PRHDT, CDR2 FYEKMQ (reference sequence). This CDR3 contains 17 residues. CDR3 in amino acids: CASSMGGLAGTINEQFF. In DNA form, the CDR3 reads TGTGCCAGCAGCATGGGTGGACTAGCGGGGACAATAAATGAGCAGTTCTTC.

The sample holds a few counts of this clone. This chain uses TRBV7-9 with TRBJ1-1, with TRBD1 matching over 8 bases. CDR1 is SEHNR and CDR2 is FQNEAQ in the germline V gene (reference sequence). The CDR3 is made up of 13 amino acids. V gave up 5 bases and J gave up 3 bases; unmatched junction bases: 2. The CDR3 bases are TGTGCCAGCAGCCCAGGGGGCCACACTGAAGCTTTCTTT. Residues: CASSPGGHTEAFF.

The gene calls are TRBV4-1 and TRBJ2-1; TRBD2 matches at 8 bases. The germline CDR1 and CDR2 sequences are MGHRA and YSYEKL. The V gene end was trimmed by 4 bases and the J gene end by 0 bases; junction bases not matched to a gene: 5. The CDR3 is 16 residues long. The CDR3 protein is CASSPQRGSSYNEQFF. CDR3 nucleotide sequence: TGCGCCAGCAGCCCCCAGCGGGGGAGCTCCTACAATGAGCAGTTCTTC.

V usage is TRBV11-2 and J usage is TRBJ2-3, with a weak D call TRBD1 (7 bases). CDR1 is SGHAT and CDR2 is FQNNGV in the germline V gene. CDR3 length: 14 amino acids. Trimming shortened V by 5 bases and J by 2 bases, and 11 bases separated the two germline ends. The CDR3: CASSVRGDTDTQYF. DNA of the CDR3: TGTGCCAGCAGCGTCAGGGGGGACACAGATACGCAGTATTTT.

V is TRBV5-1 and J is TRBJ2-5; 10 bases match TRBD2. The V gene's germline CDR1 is SGHRS and CDR2 YFSETQ. This CDR3 has 15 residues. Trimming took 5 bases from V and 4 from J; bases not matched to a gene: 8. In DNA, the CDR3 is TGCGCCAGCAGTTCTAGCGGGGGCCCCCCAGAGACCCAGTACTTC. This gives the protein CASSSSGGPPETQYF.